Below are 27 T cell receptor beta chains sequenced from a single sample in a study of blood T cell repertoires in COVID-19. Assay used: immunoSEQ multiplex PCR; TCRdb lists only in-frame clones, some missing. The sample carries some 250,000 clones, roughly nine tenths recorded once. The specimen sequenced was peripheral blood. These receptors came from a woman aged 25 to 39 with COVID-19, enrolled during active disease.

Here the CDR3 reads CAWSQEVEKLFF. The CDR3 DNA follows: TGTGCCTGGAGTCAGGAAGTGGAAAAACTGTTTTTT. This chain uses TRBV30 with TRBJ1-4; D is undetermined. Looked up from germline, CDR1 is GTSNPN and CDR2 is SVGIG (reference sequence). This CDR3 comprises 12 residues. The V and J ends lost 2 bases and 8 bases respectively, with 9 bases between them.

J is TRBJ2-2 and V is TRBV11-2; tentative D call: TRBD1 (6 bases). This CDR3 region has 13 residues. CDR1 and CDR2 (germline): SGHAT, FQNNGV. V shed 4 bases and J shed 5 bases, with 8 bases lying between them. CDR3 residues: CASSYDRTGELFF. CDR3 DNA sequence: TGTGCCAGCAGCTACGACAGGACCGGGGAGCTGTTTTTT.

The chain uses TRBV28 and TRBJ1-5; D is perhaps TRBD1 (6 bases). Between the trimmed V and J ends, which lost 3 bases and 5 bases, there was a span of 11 bases. The germline V gene encodes CDR1 MDHEN and CDR2 SYDVKM. The CDR3 runs to 14 residues. This chain's CDR3 is CASSFTGWYQPQHF. The CDR3 nucleotides read TGTGCCAGCAGTTTTACAGGGTGGTATCAGCCCCAGCATTTT.

The gene calls are TRBV7-9 and TRBJ1-4; D is uncertain. V gave up 5 bases and J gave up 8 bases, with 18 bases separating them. Germline V lookup: CDR1 SEHNR, CDR2 FQNEAQ (reference sequence). There are 15 residues in the CDR3. CDR3 protein: CASSPRVGGREKLFF. The CDR3 nucleotides read TGTGCCAGCAGCCCCCGGGTCGGCGGGAGGGAAAAACTGTTTTTT.

The chain has TRBV30 and TRBJ1-6; 7 bases line up with TRBD1. V dropped 7 bases and J dropped 5; count of bases not matched to a gene: 5. Germline loops: CDR1 GTSNPN, CDR2 SVGIG (reference sequence). CDR3 length: 13 residues. For the CDR3, the DNA is TGTGCCTCCTCGACAGGGCATAATTCACCCCTCCACTTT. This codes for CASSTGHNSPLHF. Based on the CDR3 plus reference TRBV30 and TRBJ1-6, the full variable domain is SQTIHQWPATLVQPVGSPLSLECTVEGTSNPNLYWYRQAAGRGLQLLFYSVGIGQISSEVPQNLSASRPQDRQFILSSKKLLLSDSGFYLCASSTGHNSPLHFGNGTRLTVT.

The rearrangement uses TRBV14 and TRBJ2-7; D remains ambiguous. Trimming removed 0 bases at V and 3 bases at J, with 6 bases between. CDR1 is SGHDN and CDR2 is FVKESK in the germline V gene. CDR3 length: 13 residues. CDR3: CASSQDFGYEQYF. The CDR3 nucleotides read TGTGCCAGCAGCCAAGATTTCGGCTACGAGCAGTACTTC.

The V and J genes are TRBV13 and TRBJ1-6; D is unclear. Between the trimmed V and J ends, which lost 5 bases and 1 base, there was a span of 12 bases. There are 16 residues in the CDR3. The germline V gene encodes CDR1 PRHDT and CDR2 FYEKMQ (reference sequence). The DNA of the CDR3 is TGTGCCAGCAGCGCAGACGGGAGGTCCTATAATTCACCCCTCCACTTT. It is translated as CASSADGRSYNSPLHF.

V is TRBV5-5 and J is TRBJ1-4, with unresolved D. V shed 0 bases and J shed 0 bases, with 9 bases lying between them. CDR1 is SGHKS and CDR2 is YYEKEE in the germline V gene (reference sequence). This CDR3 contains 16 residues. The CDR3 sequence is CASSLGSLATNEKLFF. The CDR3 DNA reads TGTGCCAGCAGCTTGGGAAGCCTTGCAACTAATGAAAAACTGTTTTTT.

The CDR3 sequence is CASSAPGWSAFF. The CDR3 DNA is TGTGCCAGTAGTGCCCCAGGGTGGTCAGCTTTCTTT. V and J are TRBV19 and TRBJ1-1; tentatively, D is TRBD1 (5 bases). CDR1 is LNHDA and CDR2 is SQIVND in the germline V gene (reference sequence). This CDR3 region has 12 residues. The germline V and J ends were trimmed by 5 bases and 10 bases, with 14 bases remaining between them. Using reference TRBV19 and TRBJ1-1 for the parts outside the CDR3, the full variable domain is DGGITQSPKYLFRKEGQNVTLSCEQNLNHDAMYWYRQDPGQGLRLIYYSQIVNDFQKGDIAEGYSVSREKKESFPLTVTSAQKNPTAFYLCASSAPGWSAFFGQGTRLTVV.

The chain employs TRBV12-3 or TRBV12-4 and TRBJ2-7; a possible D gene is TRBD1 (6 bases). The CDR3 is made up of 13 amino acids. The germline V and J ends were trimmed by 2 bases and 4 bases, with 9 bases remaining between them. CDR3 DNA sequence: TGTGCCAGCAGTTTATACAGGGCGTACGAGCAGTACTTC. Amino acids: CASSLYRAYEQYF.

V usage is TRBV15 and J usage is TRBJ2-5, with 7 bases lining up with TRBD1. In germline, CDR1 is LNHNV, CDR2 YYDKDF (reference sequence). The CDR3 length is 15 residues. Trimming at V came to 0 bases and at J to 5 bases, leaving 6 bases not matched to a gene. The CDR3 spells CATSRDIGGAETQYF. CDR3 DNA: TGTGCCACCAGCAGAGATATAGGGGGCGCGGAGACCCAGTACTTC. The full variable domain, in which reference TRBV15 and TRBJ2-5 provide the parts outside the CDR3, is DAMVIQNPRYQVTQFGKPVTLSCSQTLNHNVMYWYQQKSSQAPKLLFHYYDKDFNNEADTPDNFQSRRPNTSFCFLDIRSPGLGDTAMYLCATSRDIGGAETQYFGPGTRLLVL.

This chain uses TRBV7-6 with TRBJ2-5, with 14 bases that match TRBD2. Germline V gene lookup returns CDR1 SGHVS and CDR2 FNYEAQ. The trim removed 5 bases at V and 1 base at J, leaving 12 bases unmatched. The CDR3 consists of 19 residues. CDR3 sequence reads: CASSNPRLAGGLVQETQYF. For the CDR3, the DNA is TGTGCCAGCAGCAACCCCCGACTAGCGGGGGGGCTTGTCCAAGAGACCCAGTACTTC.

This chain links TRBV5-3 with TRBJ1-3, with 7 positions matching TRBD1. TRBV5-3 is treated as an ORF (open reading frame) with a function not yet certain. The trim removed 3 bases at V and 3 bases at J, leaving 9 bases unmatched. The length of the CDR3 is 16 residues. The CDR3 coding sequence is TGTGCCAGAAGCTCGCACAGGGGTACGAATGGAAACACCATATATTTT. Residues: CARSSHRGTNGNTIYF.

The genes are TRBV2 and TRBJ1-6, with D maybe TRBD1 (5 bases). CDR1 and CDR2 from the germline V gene are SNHLY and FYNNEI. The CDR3 covers 14 residues. Trimming removed 5 bases from V and 6 bases from J, with 11 bases in between. The CDR3 spells CASSKNRPNSPLHF. DNA for the CDR3: TGTGCCAGCAGTAAAAACAGGCCTAATTCACCCCTCCACTTT.

This chain joins TRBV25-1 and TRBJ2-7; 9 bases align to TRBD1. J lost 1 base, V lost 3 bases, and 1 base had no gene match. Looked up from germline, CDR1 is MGHDK and CDR2 is SYGVNS. The CDR3 contains 14 residues. CDR3 loop: CASSEGTGSYEQYF. The CDR3 DNA reads TGTGCCAGCAGTGAGGGGACAGGGTCCTACGAGCAGTACTTC.

The chain links TRBV29-1 to TRBJ1-1; D gene ambiguous. The CDR3 contains 10 residues. Trimming left V 5 bases short and J 6 bases short, with 7 bases between. CDR1 and CDR2 (germline): SQVTM, ANQGSEA. The CDR3 nucleotides read TGCAGCGTTCTATCCTCTGAAGCTTTCTTT. This gives the protein CSVLSSEAFF.

This chain uses TRBV2 with TRBJ1-2; D not certain. Germline-derived CDR1 and CDR2 are SNHLY and FYNNEI. The CDR3 has 14 amino acids. V was pared by 4 bases and J by 1 base, with 10 bases between. CDR3: CASSVLRINYGYTF. CDR3 in DNA: TGTGCCAGCAGTGTTCTGAGGATTAACTATGGCTACACCTTC. The variable domain in full, completed from reference TRBV2 and TRBJ1-2, reads EPEVTQTPSHQVTQMGQEVILRCVPISNHLYFYWYRQILGQKVEFLVSFYNNEISEKSEIFDDQFSVERPDGSNFTLKIRSTKLEDSAMYFCASSVLRINYGYTFGSGTRLTVV.

J is TRBJ2-6 and V is TRBV6-5; the D gene is possibly TRBD1 (5 bases). Trimming pared 6 bases from V and 8 bases from J, leaving 17 bases between. The CDR3 has 15 amino acids. Germline lookup yields CDR1 MNHEY and CDR2 SVGAGI. CDR3 in amino acids: CASSREVNYPNVLTF. Here the CDR3 DNA reads TGTGCCAGCAGCAGGGAAGTAAATTATCCCAACGTCCTGACTTTC.

To note about this clone: The same CDR3 arises from other DNA sequences in this sample as well. The V gene is TRBV4-1, the J gene TRBJ2-1, with 11 bases identical to TRBD2. Germline-derived CDR1 and CDR2 are MGHRA and YSYEKL. This CDR3 region has 15 residues. Trimming removed 3 bases from V and 7 bases from J; junction bases left unmatched: 5. The CDR3 sequence is CASSQLAGGRNEQFF. CDR3 in DNA: TGCGCCAGCAGCCAGCTAGCGGGGGGAAGGAATGAGCAGTTCTTC.

The rearrangement joins TRBV11-2 to TRBJ2-7, with D perhaps matching TRBD2 (5 bases). The CDR3 consists of 15 residues. Germline V gene lookup returns CDR1 SGHAT and CDR2 FQNNGV. Trimming pared 2 bases from V and 0 bases from J, leaving 11 bases between. The DNA of the CDR3 is TGTGCCAGCAGCTTATTTAGCGATAGCTCCTACGAGCAGTACTTC. Protein product: CASSLFSDSSYEQYF.

V is TRBV5-1 and J is TRBJ2-2; TRBD1 agrees at 7 bases. The CDR3 is 15 residues long. V dropped 4 bases and J dropped 3; count of bases not matched to a gene: 6. Germline CDR1 SGHRS, CDR2 YFSETQ. The CDR3 region has the DNA TGCGCCAGCAGCATCACAGGGGCTTACACCGGGGAGCTGTTTTTT. Its protein is CASSITGAYTGELFF.

The CDR3 DNA follows: TGTGCCAGCTCAATTTCCGGGACATCTTCTTATAGCAATCAGCCCCAGCATTTT. Protein product: CASSISGTSSYSNQPQHF. The rearrangement links TRBV18 to TRBJ1-5, with a weak D call TRBD1 (6 bases). The germline V and J ends were trimmed by 5 bases and 0 bases, with 20 bases remaining between them. The CDR3 is 18 residues long. Germline V CDR1 and CDR2: KGHSH, LQKENI.

The rearrangement joins TRBV6-5 to TRBJ2-7; D is possibly TRBD2 (6 bases). The V end was cut by 7 bases, the J end by 4 bases, with 20 bases between. Per the germline V gene, CDR1 is MNHEY and CDR2 is SVGAGI. The CDR3 sequence is 15 residues long. CDR3 nucleotide sequence: TGTGCCAGCAACCCGTGGAGGGACCTTCCTTACGAGCAGTACTTC. Residues: CASNPWRDLPYEQYF.

The J gene is TRBJ2-3, the V gene TRBV5-1; 12 bases line up with TRBD2. In germline, CDR1 is SGHRS, CDR2 YFSETQ. The CDR3 contains 15 residues. Trimming took 3 bases from V and 5 from J; bases not matched to a gene: 4. CDR3 amino acids: CASSSLAGGKDTQYF. Here the CDR3 DNA reads TGCGCCAGCAGCTCCCTAGCGGGGGGGAAAGATACGCAGTATTTT.

The rearrangement uses TRBV7-9 and TRBJ2-5; possibly TRBD2 for D (6 bases). The germline V gene has CDR1 SEHNR and CDR2 FQNEAQ (reference sequence). Trimming removed 5 bases at V and 5 bases at J, with 9 bases between. This CDR3 is 12 amino acids long. The CDR3 spells CASSHRGETQYF. CDR3 in DNA: TGTGCCAGCAGCCACCGGGGGGAGACCCAGTACTTC.

The V gene is TRBV6-1, the J gene TRBJ2-2; 8 nucleotides agree with TRBD2. Trimming cost V 2 bases and J 6 bases; bases outside gene matches: 20. The CDR3 consists of 20 residues. Per the germline V gene, CDR1 is MNHNS and CDR2 is SASEGT. CDR3 coding DNA: TGTGCCAGCAGTGAATCCCCGGGACTAGAGGGTCTATGGGGCGCCGGGGAGCTGTTTTTT. Protein sequence: CASSESPGLEGLWGAGELFF.

The chain combines TRBV7-6 with TRBJ1-4; the D gene is possibly TRBD1 (6 bases). V lost 3 bases and J lost 7, with 21 bases in between. This CDR3 is 17 amino acids long. Germline CDR1 reads SGHVS; CDR2 reads FNYEAQ. CDR3: CASSLAPDRSLGEKLFF. CDR3 DNA: TGTGCCAGCAGCTTGGCACCTGACAGGTCATTGGGTGAAAAACTGTTTTTT.